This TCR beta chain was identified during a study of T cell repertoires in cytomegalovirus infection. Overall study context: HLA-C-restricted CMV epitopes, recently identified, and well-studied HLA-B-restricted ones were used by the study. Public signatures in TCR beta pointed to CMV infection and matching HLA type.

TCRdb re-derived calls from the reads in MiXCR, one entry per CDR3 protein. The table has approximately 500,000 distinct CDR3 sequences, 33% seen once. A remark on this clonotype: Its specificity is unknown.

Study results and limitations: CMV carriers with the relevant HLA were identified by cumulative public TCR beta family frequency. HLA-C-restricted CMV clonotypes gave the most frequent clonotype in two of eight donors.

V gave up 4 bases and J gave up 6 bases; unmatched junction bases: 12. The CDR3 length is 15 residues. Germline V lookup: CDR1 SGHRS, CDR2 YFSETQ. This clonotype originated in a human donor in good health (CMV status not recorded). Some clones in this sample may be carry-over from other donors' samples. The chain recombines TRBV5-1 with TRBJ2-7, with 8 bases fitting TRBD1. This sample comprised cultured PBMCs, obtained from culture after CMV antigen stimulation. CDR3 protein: CASSRTGTGIGEQYF. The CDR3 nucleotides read TGCGCCAGCAGCCGGACTGGGACAGGAATAGGCGAGCAGTACTTC. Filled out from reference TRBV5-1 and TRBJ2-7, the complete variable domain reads KAGVTQTPRYLIKTRGQQVTLSCSPISGHRSVSWYQQTPGQGLQFLFEYFSETQRNKGNFPGRFSGRQFSNSRSEMNVSTLELGDSALYLCASSRTGTGIGEQYFGPGTRLTVT.